This is a list of T cell receptor beta chains from one sample in a study of breast tumors, draining lymph nodes, adjacent tissues. TCRdb processed the multiplex PCR reads anew with MiXCR; each CDR3 protein has one entry. This table has approximately 230,000 distinct CDR3 sequences, less than 40% appearing once. Sequenced material: axillary lymph node tissue. The receptors were gathered from a female donor with breast cancer. Some clones in this sample may be carry-over from other donors' samples. The CDR3 runs from the conserved cysteine through the conserved F or W. A D gene is named only where the DNA matches it firmly. A row's size may be missing; if present it is once, few, many or a size class.

TRBV20-1	.	TRBJ1-2	many	11	CSAPAQVGYTF	TGCAGTGCCCCCGCACAGGTTGGCTACACCTTC
TRBV6-5	.	TRBJ2-6	many	16	CASSYGLFSGANVLTF	TGTGCCAGCAGTTACGGGTTGTTCTCTGGGGCCAACGTCCTGACTTTC
TRBV13	.	TRBJ2-5	.	18	CASSSREREPFLQETQYF	TGTGCCAGCAGCTCCAGGGAACGGGAGCCCTTTTTACAAGAGACCCAGTACTTC
TRBV7-9	.	TRBJ2-7	many	14	CASSLATGTYEQYF	TGTGCCAGCAGCTTAGCGACGGGTACCTACGAGCAGTACTTC
TRBV9	.	TRBJ2-1	many	13	CASNSPPYNEQFF	TGTGCCAGCAATTCCCCGCCTTACAATGAGCAGTTCTTC
TRBV15	.	TRBJ1-3	.	16	CATSAKGLGSGNTIYF	TGTGCCACCAGTGCCAAGGGGCTCGGGTCTGGAAACACCATATATTTT
TRBV5-1	.	TRBJ1-2	many	13	CAILIQGYYGYTF	TGCGCCATCTTAATACAGGGATACTATGGCTACACCTTC
TRBV11-1	.	TRBJ2-1	.	12	CASSLAAGAQFF	TGTGCCAGCAGCTTAGCGGCAGGGGCACAGTTCTTC
TRBV5-1	TRBD1	TRBJ2-3	.	16	CASSLDGQASTDTQYF	TGCGCCAGCAGCTTGGACGGACAGGCTAGCACAGATACGCAGTATTTT
TRBV11-2	.	TRBJ2-3	many	14	CASSSNPHTDTQYF	TGTGCCAGCAGCTCTAACCCCCACACAGATACGCAGTATTTT
TRBV10-3	.	TRBJ1-1	few	11	CAISRAGEAFF	TGTGCCATCAGTCGGGCAGGGGAGGCTTTCTTT
TRBV20-1	TRBD2	TRBJ2-7	many	18	CSARPLGLAARSSYEQYF	TGCAGTGCCCGGCCGTTAGGACTAGCGGCGAGGAGCTCCTACGAGCAGTACTTC
TRBV12-5	TRBD1	TRBJ2-7	many	13	CASGFGTGYEQYF	TGTGCTAGTGGTTTTGGGACAGGCTACGAGCAGTACTTC
TRBV7-9	TRBD1	TRBJ2-7	many	15	CASSLPGQGSYEQYF	TGTGCCAGCAGCTTACCGGGACAGGGCTCCTACGAGCAGTACTTC
TRBV2	TRBD2	TRBJ2-1	many	15	CASRGQRGGLGEQFF	TGTGCCAGCAGAGGTCAGCGGGGGGGCCTTGGGGAGCAGTTCTTC
TRBV7-6	.	TRBJ1-2	.	13	CASSLGGGSGYTF	TGTGCCAGCAGCTTAGGCGGGGGGAGTGGCTACACCTTC
TRBV5-1	.	TRBJ2-3	many	14	CASLANSEGDTQYF	TGCGCCAGCCTGGCTAATAGCGAGGGAGATACGCAGTATTTT